These 32 T cell receptor beta chains were sequenced from one sample in a study of beta chain features in type 1 diabetes (dated by TCRdb to 2016 to 2019). The paper as a whole reports these results and caveats: In all four CD4+ subsets, TCRB CDR3 length was moderately but significantly shorter in type 1 diabetes patients.

Library generation was performed with the immunoSEQ multiplex PCR assay. All of the isolated RNA was reverse transcribed with the High Capacity cDNA Reverse Transcription Kit, so expressed TCRB transcripts were sequenced. In TCRdb, the immuneACCESS table is reduced to in-frame sequences with V and J assigned. These tables do not hold every clone; where another copy was compared, an unresolved V gene accounts for under half, and the others remain unexplained. Across this sample there are 200,000 to 300,000 clones, with around 21% seen only once. The ten most abundant clones make up less than 0.03% of the sample. Antigens of these TCRs are unknown. The sample comprised naive CD4+ T cells from blood. The cell subset or site label corresponds to: true naive CD4+ T cells. Source of these receptors: a middle-aged woman with type 1 diabetes.

V and J are TRBV9 and TRBJ2-5; D is possibly TRBD2 (6 bases). This CDR3 region has 14 residues. V was trimmed by 4 bases and J by 2 bases, leaving 12 bases between them. Germline assignment: CDR1 SGDLS and CDR2 YYNGEE. The CDR3 nucleotides read TGTGCCAGCAGCCATAGGACTAATCAAGAGACCCAGTACTTC. Its translation is CASSHRTNQETQYF.

This clone was seen a handful of times. The V and J genes are TRBV5-1 and TRBJ2-7; 10 bases match TRBD1. The CDR3 is 15 residues long. Per the germline V gene, CDR1 is SGHRS and CDR2 is YFSETQ. J lost 6 bases, V lost 4 bases, and 10 bases had no gene match. The CDR3 region is CASSPSGTGDPEQYF. The CDR3 nucleotides read TGCGCCAGCAGCCCCTCCGGGACAGGGGATCCCGAGCAGTACTTC. Full variable domain (missing parts from reference TRBV5-1 and TRBJ2-7): KAGVTQTPRYLIKTRGQQVTLSCSPISGHRSVSWYQQTPGQGLQFLFEYFSETQRNKGNFPGRFSGRQFSNSRSEMNVSTLELGDSALYLCASSPSGTGDPEQYFGPGTRLTVT.

The chain couples TRBV29-1 to TRBJ2-5; TRBD1 matches 7 bases. Germline lookup yields CDR1 SQVTM and CDR2 ANQGSEA. The CDR3 extends over 13 amino acids. V gave up 3 bases and J gave up 2 bases; unmatched junction bases: 3. The CDR3 nucleotides are TGCAGCGTTGACGGCAGGGGGCAAGAGACCCAGTACTTC. Translated: CSVDGRGQETQYF.

The gene calls are TRBV30 and TRBJ1-5; weak D call: TRBD1 (6 bases). Per the germline V gene, CDR1 is GTSNPN and CDR2 is SVGIG (reference sequence). Trimming removed 2 bases from V and 4 bases from J, with 12 bases in between. This CDR3 has 14 amino acids. This CDR3 is CAWSPAGVNQPQHF. The CDR3, as DNA: TGTGCCTGGAGTCCTGCAGGGGTGAATCAGCCCCAGCATTTT.

The V gene is TRBV9, the J gene TRBJ2-7, with 8 nucleotides matching TRBD1. After removal of 4 bases from V and 3 bases from J, the junction contained 3 bases not matched to a gene. The CDR3 is 13 residues long. CDR1 is SGDLS, CDR2 YYNGEE, per germline. Written as DNA, the CDR3 is TGTGCCAGCAGCTCCGGGACAGGCTACGAGCAGTACTTC. This encodes CASSSGTGYEQYF. Variable domain in full (rest from reference TRBV9 and TRBJ2-7): DSGVTQTPKHLITATGQRVTLRCSPRSGDLSVYWYQQSLDQGLQFLIQYYNGEERAKGNILERFSAQQFPDLHSELNLSSLELGDSALYFCASSSGTGYEQYFGPGTRLTVT.

This clone was observed a few times. This chain connects TRBV4-2 to TRBJ1-1; no reliable D call. The CDR3 spans 15 residues. Germline V gene sequence: CDR1 LGHNA, CDR2 YNFKEQ. V lost 0 bases and J 1 base, leaving 9 bases between the germline ends. This chain's CDR3 is CASSQDRKRNTEAFF. DNA of the CDR3: TGTGCCAGCAGCCAAGATCGAAAGAGGAACACTGAAGCTTTCTTT.

This chain connects TRBV9 to TRBJ1-4; a weak D match, TRBD1 (6 bases). V lost 4 bases and J lost 4, with 14 bases in between. This CDR3 comprises 15 residues. In germline, CDR1 is SGDLS, CDR2 YYNGEE. The CDR3 DNA reads as TGTGCCAGCAGCCCGGCGCAGGGGTTTAATGAAAAACTGTTTTTT. It encodes CASSPAQGFNEKLFF.

This clone was recorded a few times. The rearrangement links TRBV29-1 to TRBJ1-4; D gene ambiguous. The CDR3 runs 10 residues. Trimming stripped 7 bases from V and 12 bases from J, with 12 bases between. Per germline, CDR1 SQVTM and CDR2 ANQGSEA. CDR3 region: CSAAAGELFF. The CDR3 DNA follows: TGCAGCGCGGCGGCGGGCGAACTGTTTTTT.

V gene TRBV4-2 combines with J gene TRBJ2-7; 11 positions match TRBD2. Losses at the gene ends were 1 base for V and 1 base for J; bases not matched to a gene: 6. Per germline, CDR1 LGHNA and CDR2 YNFKEQ. This CDR3 region has 17 residues. This chain's CDR3 is CASSQVSRTSGSYEQYF. CDR3 DNA sequence: TGTGCCAGCAGCCAAGTTAGTAGGACTAGCGGGTCCTACGAGCAGTACTTC.

This clone was recorded a few times. V gene TRBV9 combines with J gene TRBJ1-2; TRBD1 might be the D (5 bases). Germline-derived CDR1 and CDR2 are SGDLS and YYNGEE. V was trimmed by 4 bases and J by 6 bases, leaving 16 bases between them. There are 14 residues in the CDR3. In DNA form, the CDR3 reads TGTGCCAGCAGCCCGCTAGGAGGGGTCCATGGCTACACCTTC. This translates into CASSPLGGVHGYTF.

This clone has a handful of counts. The rearrangement links TRBV10-3 to TRBJ1-6, with 9 positions matching TRBD1. CDR1 and CDR2 (germline): ENHRY, SYGVKD. The CDR3 has 16 residues. Germline trimming cut 2 bases from V and 10 bases from J; bases unmatched to any gene: 9. CDR3: CAISEPGQGYSSPLHF. The CDR3 region has the DNA TGTGCCATCAGTGAGCCGGGACAGGGATATAGCTCACCCCTCCACTTT.

The genes are TRBV4-2 and TRBJ2-1, with 8 bases identical to TRBD1. The CDR3 loop spans 15 amino acids. V lost 5 bases and J lost 7; bases outside the gene matches: 10. Germline CDR1 LGHNA, CDR2 YNFKEQ. This chain's CDR3 is CASSKAGGSGNEQFF. The CDR3 bases are TGTGCCAGCAGCAAGGCAGGGGGCTCGGGAAATGAGCAGTTCTTC.

The chain is built from TRBV28 and TRBJ2-4; 7 nucleotides align to TRBD1. V gave up 5 bases and J gave up 6 bases; unmatched junction bases: 7. In germline, CDR1 is MDHEN, CDR2 SYDVKM. There are 14 residues in the CDR3. Here the CDR3 reads CASSPPTGRNIQYF. DNA for the CDR3: TGTGCCAGCAGTCCTCCGACAGGGAGAAACATTCAGTACTTC.

The sample holds a few counts of this clone. The chain uses TRBV2 and TRBJ2-3; TRBD1 matches at 10 bases. CDR1 SNHLY and CDR2 FYNNEI come from the germline V gene. Losses at the gene ends were 5 bases for V and 4 bases for J; bases not matched to a gene: 3. The CDR3 has 14 amino acids. The CDR3 nucleotides are TGTGCCAGCAGTCGGGACAGGGGTGCAGATACGCAGTATTTT. Amino acid sequence: CASSRDRGADTQYF.

The genes are TRBV29-1 and TRBJ1-2; TRBD1 is a possible D gene (6 bases). V lost 6 bases and J 2 bases, leaving 13 bases between the germline ends. Germline CDR1 is SQVTM and CDR2 is ANQGSEA. This CDR3 is 13 amino acids long. Here the CDR3 reads CSVGQRQNYGYTF. The DNA for the CDR3 is TGCAGCGTCGGACAGCGGCAAAACTATGGCTACACCTTC.

The chain combines TRBV11-2 with TRBJ2-1; TRBD2 matches at 8 bases. The germline gives CDR1 SGHAT, CDR2 FQNNGV. V lost 1 base, J lost 4 bases, and 3 bases stayed unmatched. This CDR3 spans 15 amino acids. Here the CDR3 reads CASSLVSGDYNEQFF. In DNA form, the CDR3 reads TGTGCCAGCAGCTTAGTTAGCGGGGATTACAATGAGCAGTTCTTC.

This clone turned up a few times. The genes are TRBV29-1 and TRBJ2-7; tentative D call: TRBD1 (6 bases). Trimming removed 4 bases from V and 7 bases from J, with 11 bases in between. CDR3 length equals 11 residues. CDR1 is SQVTM and CDR2 is ANQGSEA in the germline V gene. Written as DNA, the CDR3 is TGCAGCGTTGTAGGGGGATGGGAGCAGTACTTC. Its protein product is CSVVGGWEQYF.

The chain carries TRBV30 and TRBJ1-1, with TRBD1 identical over 9 bases. The CDR3 runs to 13 residues. The germline gives CDR1 GTSNPN, CDR2 SVGIG (reference sequence). After removal of 3 bases from V and 3 bases from J, the junction contained 2 bases not matched to a gene. The CDR3 DNA follows: TGTGCCTGGAGGGACAGGGGCTACACTGAAGCTTTCTTT. It is translated as CAWRDRGYTEAFF.

The sample holds a few counts of this clone. The chain couples TRBV14 to TRBJ1-2; 8 bases are shared with TRBD1. Unmatched junction bases numbered 3, after V lost 1 base and J lost 8 bases. The CDR3 loop spans 13 amino acids. Germline V gene sequence: CDR1 SGHDN, CDR2 FVKESK. CDR3 bases: TGTGCCAGCAGCCAAGGGACAGGGAACGGCTACACCTTC. Residues: CASSQGTGNGYTF.

This clone was detected a few times. J is TRBJ2-3 and V is TRBV19; 8 bases align to TRBD1. Germline assignment: CDR1 LNHDA and CDR2 SQIVND (reference sequence). The CDR3 spans 15 residues. J was trimmed by 4 bases and V by 5 bases; bases with no gene match: 8. The CDR3 sequence: CASSPGQGGADTQYF. CDR3 sequence (DNA): TGTGCCAGTAGTCCTGGACAGGGTGGGGCAGATACGCAGTATTTT.

This rearrangement joins TRBV14 to TRBJ2-1; 10 bases line up with TRBD2. After removal of 4 bases from V and 7 bases from J, the junction contained 1 base not matched to a gene. The V gene's germline CDR1 is SGHDN and CDR2 FVKESK. CDR3 size: 13 residues. For the CDR3, the DNA is TGTGCCAGCAGCCGGGGACTAGCGAATGAGCAGTTCTTC. Translation: CASSRGLANEQFF.

This clone has only a few counts. Other DNA sequences of this sample code for an identical CDR3. This rearrangement joins TRBV5-1 to TRBJ2-5; 7 bases agree with TRBD1. The CDR3 sequence is 14 residues long. V gave up 0 bases and J gave up 2 bases; unmatched junction bases: 1. CDR1 and CDR2 (germline): SGHRS, YFSETQ. CDR3 DNA: TGCGCCAGCAGCTTGGGACAGGGACAAGAGACCCAGTACTTC. Protein sequence: CASSLGQGQETQYF.

The gene calls are TRBV30 and TRBJ1-5, with a weak D call TRBD1 (5 bases). V was shortened by 0 bases and J by 6 bases, with 15 bases between the two germline ends. This CDR3 has 15 residues. CDR1 is GTSNPN, CDR2 SVGIG, per germline (reference sequence). The chain's CDR3 is CAWSVEQGGRQPQHF. DNA for the CDR3: TGTGCCTGGAGTGTTGAGCAGGGTGGACGTCAGCCCCAGCATTTT.

The chain carries TRBV10-3 and TRBJ2-3, with D possibly being TRBD2 (5 bases). Deletions cut 11 bases from V and 1 base from J, with 16 bases between. The CDR3 has 14 residues. Germline V CDR1 and CDR2: ENHRY, SYGVKD. CDR3 in amino acids: CASTPDSGTDTQYF. The CDR3 bases are TGTGCCTCAACTCCAGATAGCGGCACAGATACGCAGTATTTT.

The gene calls are TRBV19 and TRBJ2-1; D is unclear. Germline V gives CDR1 LNHDA, CDR2 SQIVND (reference sequence). The V end lost 5 bases, the J end lost 8 bases, and 10 bases lay between the germline ends. There are 12 residues in the CDR3. The CDR3 sequence: CASSPSTYEQFF. CDR3 coding DNA: TGTGCCAGTAGTCCCAGTACGTATGAGCAGTTCTTC.

This clone was found a few times. The chain joins TRBV7-2 to TRBJ2-3, with 13 bases identical to TRBD2. The CDR3 spans 16 residues. Looked up from germline, CDR1 is SGHTA and CDR2 is FQGNSA. The V gene end was trimmed by 5 bases and the J gene end by 5 bases; junction bases not matched to a gene: 7. CDR3 bases: TGTGCCAGCAGCGTAGGGGGACTAGCGGGAATAGATACGCAGTATTTT. Protein sequence: CASSVGGLAGIDTQYF.

The chain employs TRBV30 and TRBJ2-5, with 8 bases aligning to TRBD1. The germline CDR1 and CDR2 sequences are GTSNPN and SVGIG (reference sequence). CDR3 length equals 14 residues. With 2 bases clipped from V and 0 bases from J, the junction kept 2 bases outside the gene matches. The DNA for the CDR3 is TGTGCCTGGAGTCCAGGGGGCAACCAAGAGACCCAGTACTTC. Its translation is CAWSPGGNQETQYF.

This clone has only a few counts. The V and J genes are TRBV30 and TRBJ1-2, with D maybe TRBD1 (5 bases). CDR3 size: 13 residues. Germline CDR1 GTSNPN, CDR2 SVGIG (reference sequence). Trimming pared 3 bases from V and 7 bases from J, leaving 15 bases between. Here the CDR3 DNA reads TGTGCCTGGAGCGCCTTCGGGACTGGTGGCTACACCTTC. Protein product: CAWSAFGTGGYTF.

J is TRBJ2-5 and V is TRBV15, with a tentative D call TRBD1 (6 bases). CDR3 length: 16 amino acids. Germline V gives CDR1 LNHNV, CDR2 YYDKDF (reference sequence). The V and J ends lost 0 bases and 5 bases respectively, with 16 bases between them. In DNA, the CDR3 is TGTGCCACCAGCAGAGAACCGGGACACTCTGGGGAGACCCAGTACTTC. Protein sequence: CATSREPGHSGETQYF.

This clone occurred a few times. The chain has TRBV29-1 and TRBJ1-4; no firm D call. Germline loops: CDR1 SQVTM, CDR2 ANQGSEA. The length of the CDR3 is 13 residues. V shed 5 bases and J shed 8 bases, with 15 bases lying between them. Here the CDR3 DNA reads TGCAGCGTTTCCGTCCGCGGTGGCGAAAAACTGTTTTTT. It specifies CSVSVRGGEKLFF. Based on the CDR3 plus reference TRBV29-1 and TRBJ1-4, the full variable domain is SAVISQKPSRDICQRGTSLTIQCQVDSQVTMMFWYRQQPGQSLTLIATANQGSEATYESGFVIDKFPISRPNLTFSTLTVSNMSPEDSSIYLCSVSVRGGEKLFFGSGTQLSVL.

This chain links TRBV27 with TRBJ2-7, with D tentatively TRBD2 (6 bases). The germline V gene encodes CDR1 MNHEY and CDR2 SMNVEV (reference sequence). V lost 3 bases, J lost 3 bases, and 12 bases lay in between. CDR3 size: 14 residues. CDR3 residues: CASSLEGNDYEQYF. The CDR3 DNA is TGTGCCAGCAGTTTGGAGGGAAACGACTACGAGCAGTACTTC.

The chain combines TRBV18 with TRBJ1-1; D unresolved. Germline values: CDR1 KGHSH, CDR2 LQKENI. The V end lost 3 bases, the J end lost 1 base, and 9 bases lay between the germline ends. The CDR3 runs to 14 residues. CDR3 protein: CASSPTRANTEAFF. The CDR3 coding sequence is TGTGCCAGCTCACCGACAAGAGCGAACACTGAAGCTTTCTTT.